The clone carrying this T cell receptor (beta chain) came up many times. As yet, its antigen is unknown. RNA transcripts gave rise to amplified TCR beta CDR3 regions. An initial round of RT-PCR targeting the TCR CDR3 relied on the HTBI primer set. MiXCR was run by TCRdb on the multiplex PCR reads, yielding one entry per CDR3 protein. The sample lists under 300,000 distinct CDR3 sequences, about 14% seen once, with roughly 7.5% in the top ten. The germline V gene has CDR1 MGHRA and CDR2 YSYEKL. The CDR3 sequence is 13 residues long. The V end lost 3 bases, the J end lost 5 bases, and 7 bases lay between the germline ends. This entry belongs to a study of T cells in Graves' hyperthyroidism and ophthalmopathy. Overall study findings and caveats: Most thyroid clonotypes with frequency above 0.001 were detected in blood.

Among the patients, aged 18 to 65, hyperthyroidism was newly diagnosed and had lasted under 2 months. Source material for PBMCs was around 10 ml fresh peripheral blood. The chain has TRBV4-1 and TRBJ2-2, with D unresolved. The source of this sequence is a woman younger than 45 with Graves' hyperthyroidism that later progressed to Graves' ophthalmopathy. The material sequenced was blood. The CDR3 region has the DNA TGCGCCAGCAGCCAGGGGAAGACCGGGGAGCTGTTTTTT. This encodes CASSQGKTGELFF.